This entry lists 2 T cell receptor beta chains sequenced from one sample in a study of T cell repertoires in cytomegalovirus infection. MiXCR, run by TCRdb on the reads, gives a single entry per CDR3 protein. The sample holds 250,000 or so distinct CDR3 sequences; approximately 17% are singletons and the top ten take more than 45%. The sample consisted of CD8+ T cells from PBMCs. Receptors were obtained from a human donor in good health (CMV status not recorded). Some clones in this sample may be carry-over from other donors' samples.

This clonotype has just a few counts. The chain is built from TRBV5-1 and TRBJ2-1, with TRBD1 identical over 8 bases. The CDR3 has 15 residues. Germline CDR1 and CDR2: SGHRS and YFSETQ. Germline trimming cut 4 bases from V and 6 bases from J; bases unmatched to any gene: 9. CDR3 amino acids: CASSGGTGAFNEQFF. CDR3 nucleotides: TGCGCCAGCAGCGGAGGGACAGGAGCCTTCAATGAGCAGTTCTTC.

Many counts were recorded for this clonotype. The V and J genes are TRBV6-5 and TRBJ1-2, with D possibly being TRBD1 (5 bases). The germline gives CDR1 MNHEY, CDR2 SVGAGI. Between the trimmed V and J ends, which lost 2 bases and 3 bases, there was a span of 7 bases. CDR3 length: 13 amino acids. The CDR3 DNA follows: TGTGCCAGCAGTTACCCGGGGGACTATGGCTACACCTTC. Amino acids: CASSYPGDYGYTF.